The 22 T cell receptor beta chains below come from one sample, sequenced in a study of OX40 agonist ivuxolimab in advanced cancers. Clones were read by immunoSEQ multiplex PCR, and TCRdb kept only the in-frame ones, dropping some. The table has about 28,000 clones, 84% seen once; the top ten hold 15% to 20%. The sample in question was CD4+ or CD8+ T cells sorted from blood, obtained in a trial of the OX40 agonist ivuxolimab. The receptors derive from an adult with an advanced solid tumor such as melanoma, head and neck, liver or kidney cancer.

Within the sample, this clone is medium-sized (0.01 to 0.1%). This chain connects TRBV10-1 to TRBJ2-7; D may match TRBD1 or TRBD2 (5 bases each). Germline V gene data show CDR1 as WNHNN and CDR2 as SYGVQD (reference sequence). This CDR3 contains 13 residues. Trimming took off 2 bases at V and 0 bases at J, with 5 bases between the two ends. This CDR3 is CASSEGGSYEQYF. The CDR3 nucleotides read TGCGCCAGCAGTGAGGGGGGCTCCTACGAGCAGTACTTC.

V usage is TRBV4-2 and J usage is TRBJ2-1; 11 bases are a match to TRBD2. The germline CDR1 and CDR2 sequences are LGHNA and YNFKEQ. This CDR3 region has 15 residues. V shed 0 bases and J 7 bases; nucleotides not matched to a gene: 2. CDR3 nucleotides: TGTGCCAGCAGCCAAGATAGCGGGGGGGCAAATGAGCAGTTCTTC. It encodes CASSQDSGGANEQFF.

This clone has more than one count but fewer than ten. The V and J genes are TRBV2 and TRBJ2-2; the match to TRBD1 covers 7 bases. This CDR3 has 16 amino acids. V dropped 5 bases and J dropped 0; count of bases not matched to a gene: 6. The germline V gene has CDR1 SNHLY and CDR2 FYNNEI. The CDR3 spells CASSSGTDANTGELFF. As DNA, the CDR3 is TGTGCCAGCAGTTCCGGGACAGACGCGAACACCGGGGAGCTGTTTTTT.

This chain connects TRBV5-4 to TRBJ2-5; 7 bases agree with TRBD1. CDR3 length: 18 residues. Looked up from germline, CDR1 is SGHNT and CDR2 is YYREEE (reference sequence). Trimming at V came to 3 bases and at J to 2 bases, leaving 16 bases not matched to a gene. The CDR3 DNA is TGTGCCAGCAGCTCCACAGGGGATAGATTATGGCTACAAGAGACCCAGTACTTC. This encodes CASSSTGDRLWLQETQYF.

The gene calls are TRBV19 and TRBJ1-2; D unclear. Trimming left V 5 bases short and J 2 bases short, with 9 bases between. This CDR3 region has 13 residues. Germline V gene lookup returns CDR1 LNHDA and CDR2 SQIVND (reference sequence). The CDR3 loop reads CASSPVGNYGYTF. CDR3 bases: TGTGCCAGTAGTCCCGTGGGCAACTATGGCTACACCTTC.

The CDR3 nucleotides are TGTGCCAGCAGTCTCGGACAGGGCCCCTACGAGCAGTACTTC. Residues: CASSLGQGPYEQYF. The rearrangement uses TRBV6-5 and TRBJ2-7; 8 positions agree with TRBD1. There are 14 residues in the CDR3. Trimming cost V 5 bases and J 2 bases; bases outside gene matches: 5. Germline V gives CDR1 MNHEY, CDR2 SVGAGI.

The rearrangement links TRBV14 to TRBJ2-7; unclear D gene. This CDR3 is built from 11 residues. Germline V gene lookup returns CDR1 SGHDN and CDR2 FVKESK. Trimming took off 1 base at V and 4 bases at J, with 2 bases between the two ends. CDR3 loop: CASSQGYEQYF. CDR3 DNA: TGTGCCAGCAGCCAAGGTTACGAGCAGTACTTC.

This chain joins TRBV5-1 and TRBJ2-1; 9 bases map to TRBD2. The ends lost 4 bases at V and 8 bases at J; junction bases unmatched: 7. This CDR3 is built from 14 residues. The germline V gene has CDR1 SGHRS and CDR2 YFSETQ. CDR3 DNA: TGCGCCAGCAGCGGGGCGGGAGGGCCCTATGAGCAGTTCTTC. The encoded protein is CASSGAGGPYEQFF.

The chain combines TRBV4-2 with TRBJ2-5; the match to TRBD2 covers 13 bases. V trimming: 3 bases; J trimming: 4 bases; junction bases outside the gene matches: 8. The CDR3 has 17 residues. The germline gives CDR1 LGHNA, CDR2 YNFKEQ. The CDR3 bases are TGTGCCAGCAGCCACGGACTAGCGGGAGTAACGGGAGAGACCCAGTACTTC. Translated, it gives CASSHGLAGVTGETQYF.

The chain employs TRBV14 and TRBJ2-1; possibly TRBD2 for D (5 bases). Germline CDR1 SGHDN, CDR2 FVKESK. The germline V and J ends were trimmed by 1 base and 13 bases, with 14 bases remaining between them. The CDR3 is made up of 13 amino acids. Here the CDR3 reads CASSQAIGSPQFF. The CDR3 DNA is TGTGCCAGCAGCCAAGCCATAGGGAGCCCCCAGTTCTTC.

The chain links TRBV4-1 to TRBJ1-4; D is perhaps TRBD1 (6 bases). Germline CDR1 is MGHRA and CDR2 is YSYEKL. This CDR3 contains 16 residues. The ends were cut back, 1 base at V and 2 bases at J, with 11 bases in the middle. The CDR3 sequence: CASSQGAGGTNEKLFF. The DNA of the CDR3 is TGCGCCAGCAGCCAAGGGGCGGGGGGCACTAATGAAAAACTGTTTTTT.

This chain joins TRBV9 and TRBJ2-3; 14 bases align to TRBD2. The CDR3 length is 18 residues. Trimming at V came to 2 bases and at J to 6 bases, leaving 11 bases not matched to a gene. Germline V lookup: CDR1 SGDLS, CDR2 YYNGEE. Here the CDR3 DNA reads TGTGCCAGCAGCGTCAACACCGGGACTAGCGGGGGTTTCGATACGCAGTATTTT. It translates to CASSVNTGTSGGFDTQYF.

The chain couples TRBV6-6 to TRBJ2-7; D unclear. The CDR3 loop spans 11 amino acids. Trimming pared 4 bases from V and 5 bases from J, leaving 6 bases between. Germline V gene sequence: CDR1 MNHNY, CDR2 SVGAGI (reference sequence). CDR3 sequence reads: CASSLGNEQYF. The CDR3 DNA sequence: TGTGCCAGCAGTTTAGGCAACGAGCAGTACTTC.

This clone was counted a single time. The chain combines TRBV27 with TRBJ1-2, with TRBD1 matching over 7 bases. V dropped 3 bases and J dropped 1; count of bases not matched to a gene: 5. The CDR3 extends over 15 amino acids. Germline V gene sequence: CDR1 MNHEY, CDR2 SMNVEV (reference sequence). CDR3 region: CASSLSGGVNYGYTF. DNA of the CDR3: TGTGCCAGCAGTTTGTCAGGGGGAGTTAACTATGGCTACACCTTC.

This rearrangement joins TRBV6-4 to TRBJ2-2, with TRBD1 matching over 9 bases. The CDR3 is 15 residues long. The germline gives CDR1 MRHNA, CDR2 SNTAGT. Trimming at V came to 4 bases and at J to 4 bases, leaving 4 bases not matched to a gene. Here the CDR3 reads CASSARQGGTGELFF. The CDR3 DNA reads TGTGCCAGCAGTGCGCGACAGGGGGGCACCGGGGAGCTGTTTTTT.

The rearrangement joins TRBV7-9 to TRBJ1-1; D is unresolved. The CDR3 is made up of 13 amino acids. CDR1 and CDR2 (germline): SEHNR, FQNEAQ (reference sequence). V was pared by 1 base and J by 3 bases, with 6 bases between. The chain's CDR3 is CASSLGTYTEAFF. CDR3 bases: TGTGCCAGCAGCTTAGGTACGTACACTGAAGCTTTCTTT.

This chain links TRBV11-2 with TRBJ2-3; a weak D match, TRBD2 (5 bases). This CDR3 is built from 14 residues. The V end was cut by 0 bases, the J end by 7 bases, with 11 bases between. Per germline, CDR1 SGHAT and CDR2 FQNNGV. CDR3: CASSLDGNPNTQYF. CDR3 DNA: TGTGCCAGCAGCTTAGACGGGAATCCAAATACGCAGTATTTT.

This chain joins TRBV7-8 and TRBJ1-5; weak D call: TRBD1 (6 bases). Germline V lookup: CDR1 SGHVS, CDR2 FQNEAQ. The CDR3 is made up of 14 amino acids. V was pared by 1 base and J by 7 bases, with 11 bases between. Here the CDR3 reads CASSLEGGVQPQHF. The CDR3 DNA is TGTGCCAGCAGCTTAGAAGGGGGGGTCCAGCCCCAGCATTTT.

The V and J genes are TRBV15 and TRBJ2-3; the D gene is possibly TRBD1 (5 bases). Germline assignment: CDR1 LNHNV and CDR2 YYDKDF (reference sequence). Trimming cost V 4 bases and J 1 base, with 12 bases left between them. CDR3 size: 15 residues. The CDR3 sequence is CATSTKTDRTDTQYF. Written as DNA, the CDR3 is TGTGCCACCAGCACTAAGACAGACCGCACAGATACGCAGTATTTT.

V and J are TRBV7-2 and TRBJ2-5; possibly TRBD1 or TRBD2 for D (5 bases each). The CDR3 is 15 amino acids. Per the germline V gene, CDR1 is SGHTA and CDR2 is FQGNSA. The V end lost 6 bases, the J end lost 5 bases, and 19 bases lay between the germline ends. The DNA for the CDR3 is TGTGCCAGCAGTTTTCCCCGGGACGGGGAGGAGACCCAGTACTTC. It translates to CASSFPRDGEETQYF.

This clone was detected only a few times. The rearrangement links TRBV30 to TRBJ1-6, with D possibly being TRBD1 (6 bases). V lost 1 base, J lost 10 bases, and 11 bases lay in between. Germline V gene sequence: CDR1 GTSNPN, CDR2 SVGIG (reference sequence). The CDR3 length is 13 residues. This CDR3 reads CAWSAGDGSPLHF. In nucleotides, the CDR3 is TGTGCCTGGAGTGCAGGGGACGGCTCACCCCTCCACTTT.

The chain joins TRBV15 to TRBJ2-5, with a weak D call TRBD2 (5 bases). The ends were cut back, 4 bases at V and 9 bases at J, with 15 bases in the middle. Germline assignment: CDR1 LNHNV and CDR2 YYDKDF (reference sequence). The CDR3 spans 13 residues. Here the CDR3 reads CATSTPQVGAQYF. The CDR3 DNA reads as TGTGCCACCAGCACCCCCCAAGTCGGGGCCCAGTACTTC. Full variable domain (rest looked up from reference TRBV15 and TRBJ2-5): DAMVIQNPRYQVTQFGKPVTLSCSQTLNHNVMYWYQQKSSQAPKLLFHYYDKDFNNEADTPDNFQSRRPNTSFCFLDIRSPGLGDTAMYLCATSTPQVGAQYFGPGTRLLVL.